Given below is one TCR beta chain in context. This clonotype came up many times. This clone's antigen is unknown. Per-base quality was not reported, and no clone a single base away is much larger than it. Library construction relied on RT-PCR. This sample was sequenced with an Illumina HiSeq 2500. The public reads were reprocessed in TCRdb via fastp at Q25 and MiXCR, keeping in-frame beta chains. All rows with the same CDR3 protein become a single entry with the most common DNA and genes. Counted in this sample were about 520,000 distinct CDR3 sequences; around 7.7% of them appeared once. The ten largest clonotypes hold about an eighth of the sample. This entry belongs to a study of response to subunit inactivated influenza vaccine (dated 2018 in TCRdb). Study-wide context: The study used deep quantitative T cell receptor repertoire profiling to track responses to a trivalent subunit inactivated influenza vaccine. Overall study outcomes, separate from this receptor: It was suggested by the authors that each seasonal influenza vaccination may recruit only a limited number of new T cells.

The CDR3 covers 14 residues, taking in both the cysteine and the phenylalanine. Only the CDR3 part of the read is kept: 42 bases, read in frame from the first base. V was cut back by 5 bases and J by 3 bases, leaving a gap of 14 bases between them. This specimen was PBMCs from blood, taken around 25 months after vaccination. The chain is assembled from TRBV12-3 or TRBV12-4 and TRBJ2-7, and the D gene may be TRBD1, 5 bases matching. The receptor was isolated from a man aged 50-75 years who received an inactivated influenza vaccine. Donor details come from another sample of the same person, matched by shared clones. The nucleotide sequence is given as TGTGCCAGCAGTCCCCACGGTCAGGGCTACGAGCAGTACTTC. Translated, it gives CASSPHGQGYEQYF.